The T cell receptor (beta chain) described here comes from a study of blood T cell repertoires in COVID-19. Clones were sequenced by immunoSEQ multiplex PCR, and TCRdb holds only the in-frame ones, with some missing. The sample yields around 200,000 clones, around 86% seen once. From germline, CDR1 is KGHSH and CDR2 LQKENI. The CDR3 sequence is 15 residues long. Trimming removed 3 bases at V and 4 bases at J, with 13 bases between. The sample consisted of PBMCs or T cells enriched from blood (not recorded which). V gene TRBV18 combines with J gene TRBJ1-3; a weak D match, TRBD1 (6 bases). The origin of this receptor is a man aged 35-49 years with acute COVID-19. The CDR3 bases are TGTGCCAGCTCACCGCCCCCAGGGGTCGGAAACACCATATATTTT. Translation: CASSPPPGVGNTIYF.